Below, 18 T cell receptor beta chains from the same sample are listed, as sequenced in a study of a mutant IDH1 vaccine in newly diagnosed glioma listed by TCRdb under 2021. Their antigen targets remain unknown. Library generation was performed with the immunoSEQ multiplex PCR assay. TCRdb's version of the immuneACCESS table is confined to in-frame rearrangements and falls short of the full clone set. An unresolved V gene accounts for under half of the shortfall where checked; the remainder is of unknown origin. A total of about 82,000 clones appear in this sample, 70% to 90% of them only once. The ten largest clones add up to 2% to 2.5% of the sample. Sample time point, as interpreted from the label and publication: week 23, last vaccination. A 20-mer mutant IDH1 peptide at 300 micrograms in Montanide made up each vaccine dose, which was injected subcutaneously together with topical imiquimod. This material consisted of PBMCs, taken from a glioma patient whose treatment included an IDH1 peptide vaccine. The receptors derive from a man younger than 40 with glioma. Some clones in this sample may be carry-over from other donors' samples.

This sequence joins TRBV6-4 and TRBJ1-5; D uncertain. V was clipped by 0 bases and J by 3 bases, with 15 bases between them. This CDR3 contains 17 residues. Germline CDR1 and CDR2: MRHNA and SNTAGT. The CDR3 sequence: CASSDSEPRHYNQPQHF. As DNA, the CDR3 is TGTGCCAGCAGTGACTCGGAACCAAGGCACTACAATCAGCCCCAGCATTTT.

This chain links TRBV5-4 with TRBJ2-5; TRBD2 might be the D (6 bases). Germline V gene lookup returns CDR1 SGHNT and CDR2 YYREEE (reference sequence). Trimming shortened V by 4 bases and J by 10 bases, and 23 bases separated the two germline ends. This CDR3 has 15 amino acids. The CDR3 spells CASSDGSGGNKGQYF. CDR3 in DNA: TGTGCCAGCAGCGACGGGAGTGGGGGTAATAAAGGCCAGTACTTC.

This clone has only a few counts. The chain links TRBV11-2 to TRBJ1-1; D is undetermined. Per germline, CDR1 SGHAT and CDR2 FQNNGV. The CDR3 consists of 13 residues. Trimming shortened V by 6 bases and J by 8 bases, and 16 bases separated the two germline ends. The CDR3 reads CASRDVGRYEAFF. In nucleotides, the CDR3 is TGTGCCAGCAGGGACGTTGGACGCTACGAAGCTTTCTTT.

The rearrangement links TRBV15 to TRBJ1-2; the match to TRBD1 covers 7 bases. V trimming: 5 bases; J trimming: 4 bases; junction bases outside the gene matches: 13. Germline assignment: CDR1 LNHNV and CDR2 YYDKDF (reference sequence). The CDR3 sequence is 16 residues long. CDR3 bases: TGTGCCACCAGCTCCCTAGGGGGCTCGTACCCCTATGGCTACACCTTC. This sequence encodes CATSSLGGSYPYGYTF.

The V and J genes are TRBV7-6 and TRBJ2-1; 16 nucleotides agree with TRBD2. CDR1 is SGHVS, CDR2 FNYEAQ, per germline. J was trimmed by 8 bases and V by 5 bases; bases with no gene match: 9. This CDR3 comprises 17 residues. The CDR3 loop reads CASSLGTSGGAGHEQFF. CDR3 sequence (DNA): TGTGCCAGCAGCCTAGGGACTAGCGGGGGGGCCGGCCATGAGCAGTTCTTC.

The rearrangement joins TRBV12-1 to TRBJ1-1. TRBV12-1 is a recognized pseudogene. CDR3 size: 14 residues. Here the CDR3 DNA reads TGTGCCAGCAGCTTTTTATCCCCGAACACTGAAGCTTTCTTT. This translates into CASSFLSPNTEAFF.

This chain uses TRBV11-2 with TRBJ2-7; D call uncertain. V was trimmed by 5 bases and J by 5 bases, leaving 13 bases between them. The CDR3 is 13 amino acids. Germline lookup yields CDR1 SGHAT and CDR2 FQNNGV. The CDR3 sequence is CASSQPPRNEQYF. CDR3 nucleotides: TGTGCCAGCAGCCAGCCGCCTCGGAACGAGCAGTACTTC.

The chain joins TRBV6-5 to TRBJ2-5, with unresolved D. V was shortened by 0 bases and J by 4 bases, with 9 bases between the two germline ends. There are 14 residues in the CDR3. Germline CDR1 MNHEY, CDR2 SVGAGI. The DNA of the CDR3 is TGTGCCAGCAGTTACTCGGCGGTTCCAGAGACCCAGTACTTC. This gives the protein CASSYSAVPETQYF.

This clone was counted a few times. The gene calls are TRBV7-9 and TRBJ2-5, with 7 bases lining up with TRBD1. CDR1 is SEHNR and CDR2 is FQNEAQ in the germline V gene (reference sequence). V shed 5 bases and J 5 bases; nucleotides not matched to a gene: 20. This CDR3 has 18 amino acids. The CDR3: CASSATGFRDRGYETQYF. The DNA of the CDR3 is TGTGCCAGCAGCGCAACCGGATTCCGGGACAGAGGATATGAGACCCAGTACTTC.

This clone was observed once. This chain connects TRBV5-4 to TRBJ2-7, with TRBD2 identical over 7 bases. Germline-derived CDR1 and CDR2 are SGHNT and YYREEE (reference sequence). The CDR3 spans 17 residues. The junction had 12 bases not matched to a gene; V was cut back by 0 bases and J by 3 bases. The chain's CDR3 is CASSLGPSGTIFYEQYF. CDR3 DNA: TGTGCCAGCAGCTTGGGACCTTCCGGGACTATATTCTACGAGCAGTACTTC.

V is TRBV30 and J is TRBJ1-2; possible D gene TRBD1, 5 bases. The germline V gene encodes CDR1 GTSNPN and CDR2 SVGIG (reference sequence). V was pared by 4 bases and J by 7 bases, with 13 bases between. The CDR3 is 12 amino acids. CDR3 nucleotides: TGTGCCTGGAAGGGGAACGTCGGTGGCTACACCTTC. Translating gives CAWKGNVGGYTF.

In DNA form, the CDR3 reads TGTGCCAGCAGCGGCATGTACACTGAAGCTTTCTTT. Its protein is CASSGMYTEAFF. This chain uses TRBV28 with TRBJ1-1; no clear D. CDR3 size: 12 residues. Trimming left V 6 bases short and J 3 bases short, with 8 bases between. Per germline, CDR1 MDHEN and CDR2 SYDVKM. Looking up the rest from reference TRBV28 and TRBJ1-1 gives the full variable domain: DVKVTQSSRYLVKRTGEKVFLECVQDMDHENMFWYRQDPGLGLRLIYFSYDVKMKEKGDIPEGYSVSREKKERFSLILESASTNQTSMYLCASSGMYTEAFFGQGTRLTVV.

The CDR3 DNA reads TGTGCCAGCAGTACCCCGGGACAGGGGGCGGACGAGCAGTACTTC. It translates to CASSTPGQGADEQYF. The chain has TRBV6-5 and TRBJ2-7; the match to TRBD1 covers 12 bases. V lost 5 bases, J lost 5 bases, and 7 bases stayed unmatched. There are 15 residues in the CDR3. From germline, CDR1 is MNHEY and CDR2 SVGAGI.

The chain combines TRBV5-5 with TRBJ2-5; tentatively, D is TRBD1 (6 bases). The germline CDR1 and CDR2 sequences are SGHKS and YYEKEE (reference sequence). V dropped 4 bases and J dropped 4 bases, with 14 bases sitting between them. This CDR3 spans 14 amino acids. The CDR3 sequence is CASSRAQGGETQYF. Written as DNA, the CDR3 is TGTGCCAGCAGCCGGGCACAGGGCGGAGAGACCCAGTACTTC. Supplemented by reference TRBV5-5 and TRBJ2-5, the full variable domain reads DAGVTQSPTHLIKTRGQQVTLRCSPISGHKSVSWYQQVLGQGPQFIFQYYEKEERGRGNFPDRFSARQFPNYSSELNVNALLLGDSALYLCASSRAQGGETQYFGPGTRLLVL.

This chain uses TRBV30 with TRBJ2-5, with 8 bases identical to TRBD2. Losses at the gene ends were 2 bases for V and 5 bases for J; bases not matched to a gene: 7. Germline V gene sequence: CDR1 GTSNPN, CDR2 SVGIG (reference sequence). The CDR3 totals 14 residues. The CDR3 DNA reads TGTGCCTGGAGTTCGGGGGGGAGGTGGGAGACCCAGTACTTC. Amino acid sequence: CAWSSGGRWETQYF.

The chain is built from TRBV11-1 and TRBJ1-1; D possibly corresponds to TRBD1 (6 bases). Per the germline V gene, CDR1 is SGHAT and CDR2 is FQDESV (reference sequence). Trimming removed 1 base from V and 3 bases from J, with 12 bases in between. The CDR3 contains 15 residues. In nucleotides, the CDR3 is TGTGCCAGCAGCTTAGACCTTAGGGGGGACACTGAAGCTTTCTTT. Translation: CASSLDLRGDTEAFF. The full variable domain, in which reference TRBV11-1 and TRBJ1-1 provide the parts outside the CDR3, is EAEVAQSPRYKITEKSQAVAFWCDPISGHATLYWYRQILGQGPELLVQFQDESVVDDSQLPKDRFSAERLKGVDSTLKIQPAELGDSAMYLCASSLDLRGDTEAFFGQGTRLTVV.

V and J are TRBV6-4 and TRBJ1-4; no reliable D call. Per germline, CDR1 MRHNA and CDR2 SNTAGT. Trimming stripped 5 bases from V and 3 bases from J, with 7 bases between. The CDR3 length is 13 residues. The CDR3 spells CASSSEPNEKLFF. The CDR3 nucleotides are TGTGCCAGCAGTTCTGAACCTAATGAAAAACTGTTTTTT.

The gene calls are TRBV27 and TRBJ2-1, with TRBD2 matching 8 bases. Germline assignment: CDR1 MNHEY and CDR2 SMNVEV (reference sequence). The CDR3 extends over 15 amino acids. Trimming at V came to 6 bases and at J to 9 bases, leaving 13 bases not matched to a gene. The CDR3, as DNA: TGTGCCAGCAGGACCTTCCAGCGGGAGTACCCTGAGCAGTTCTTC. Protein sequence: CASRTFQREYPEQFF.